This T cell receptor (beta chain) was identified in a study of blood T cells in healthy people across ages. The CDR3 sequence is 13 residues long. V was clipped by 2 bases and J by 4 bases, with 11 bases between them. From germline, CDR1 is SQVTM and CDR2 ANQGSEA. The individuals who served as donors were healthy Caucasians living in Russia, aged roughly 6 to 90. Each sample had at least 6 million PBMCs isolated. The use of a sample-barcoded 5' primer and a J-beta primer mix characterized a second PCR of roughly 7 to 11 cycles. The template-switch adaptor, which had 12 random nucleotides, put a tag on each cDNA molecule. TCRdb re-called the 5' RACE reads through MiXCR, storing one row per CDR3 protein. The table shows hundreds of thousands of distinct CDR3 sequences, with around 43% occurring only once. Broader study findings: With age, beta diversity per million T cells declined roughly linearly, significantly by 40.

A word on this clonotype: The antigen is unknown.

The chain employs TRBV29-1 and TRBJ1-2, with D maybe TRBD1 (5 bases). Sample: blood. This sequence was found in a man between 60 and 75 years old in good health. CDR3 sequence: CSVEKGSPYGYTF. The DNA for the CDR3 is TGCAGCGTTGAAAAGGGGAGTCCCTATGGCTACACCTTC.